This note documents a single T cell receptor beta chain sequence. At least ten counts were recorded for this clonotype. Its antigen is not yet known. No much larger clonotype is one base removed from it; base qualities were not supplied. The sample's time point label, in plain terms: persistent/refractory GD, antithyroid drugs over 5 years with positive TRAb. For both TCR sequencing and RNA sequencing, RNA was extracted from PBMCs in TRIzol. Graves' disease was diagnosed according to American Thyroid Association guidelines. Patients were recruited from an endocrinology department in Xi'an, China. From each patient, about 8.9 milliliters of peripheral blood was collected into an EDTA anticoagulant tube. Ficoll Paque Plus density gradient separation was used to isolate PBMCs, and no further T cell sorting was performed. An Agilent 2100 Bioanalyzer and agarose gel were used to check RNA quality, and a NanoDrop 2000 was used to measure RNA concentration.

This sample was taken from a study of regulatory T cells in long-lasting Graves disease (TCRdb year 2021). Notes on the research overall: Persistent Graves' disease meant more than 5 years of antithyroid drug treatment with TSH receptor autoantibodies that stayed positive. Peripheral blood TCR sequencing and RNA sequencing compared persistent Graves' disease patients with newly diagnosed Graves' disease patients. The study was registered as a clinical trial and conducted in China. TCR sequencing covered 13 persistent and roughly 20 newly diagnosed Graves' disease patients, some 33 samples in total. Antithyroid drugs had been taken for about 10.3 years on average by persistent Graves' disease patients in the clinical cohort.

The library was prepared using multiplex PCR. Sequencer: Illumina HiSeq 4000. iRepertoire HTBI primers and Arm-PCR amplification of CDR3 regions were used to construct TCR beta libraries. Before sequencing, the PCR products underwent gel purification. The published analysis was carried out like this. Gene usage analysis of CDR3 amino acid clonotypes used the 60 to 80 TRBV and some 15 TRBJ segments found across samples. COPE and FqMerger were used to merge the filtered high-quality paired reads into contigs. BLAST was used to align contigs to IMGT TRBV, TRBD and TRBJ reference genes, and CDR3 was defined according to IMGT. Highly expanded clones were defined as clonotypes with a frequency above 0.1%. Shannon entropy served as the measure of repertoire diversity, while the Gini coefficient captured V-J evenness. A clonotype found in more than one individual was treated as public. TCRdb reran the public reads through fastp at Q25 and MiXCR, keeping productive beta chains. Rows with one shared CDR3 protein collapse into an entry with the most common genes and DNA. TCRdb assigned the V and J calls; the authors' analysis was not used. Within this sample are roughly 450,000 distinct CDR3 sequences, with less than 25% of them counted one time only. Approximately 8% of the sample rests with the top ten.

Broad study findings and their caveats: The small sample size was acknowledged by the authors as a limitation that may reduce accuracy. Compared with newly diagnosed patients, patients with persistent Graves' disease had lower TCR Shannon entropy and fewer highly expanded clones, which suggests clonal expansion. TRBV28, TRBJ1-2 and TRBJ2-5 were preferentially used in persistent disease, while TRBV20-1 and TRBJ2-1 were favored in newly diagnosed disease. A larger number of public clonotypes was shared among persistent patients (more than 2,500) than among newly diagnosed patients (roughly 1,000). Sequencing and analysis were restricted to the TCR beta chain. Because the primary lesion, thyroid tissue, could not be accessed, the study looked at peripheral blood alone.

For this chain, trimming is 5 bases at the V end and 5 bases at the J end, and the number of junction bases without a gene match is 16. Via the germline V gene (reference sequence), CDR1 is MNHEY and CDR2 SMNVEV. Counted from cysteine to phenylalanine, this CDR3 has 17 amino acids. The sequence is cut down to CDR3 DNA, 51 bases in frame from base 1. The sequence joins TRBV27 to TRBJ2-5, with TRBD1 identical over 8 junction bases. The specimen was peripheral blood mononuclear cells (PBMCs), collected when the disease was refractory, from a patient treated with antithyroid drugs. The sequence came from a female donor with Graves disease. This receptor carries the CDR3 CASSPQLFRTGTETQYF. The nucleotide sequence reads TGTGCCAGCAGTCCCCAACTATTCAGGACAGGGACCGAGACCCAGTACTTC.